This TCR beta chain is from a study of T cell responses to AZD1222 COVID-19 vaccine. Study observations and caveats: Sampling that yielded the repertoires occurred only after the peak T cell response. Vaccination with two AZD1222 doses was followed by a rise in Spike-specific TCR breadth and depth. Variant regions that are unmutated are reportedly the target of nearly half of spike-specific TCRs.

TCRdb keeps only in-frame clones here, not all; method: immunoSEQ multiplex PCR. The data contain more than 45,000 clones, approximately 84% of them singletons. As to this clone: Antigen: not known.

CDR1 SGHRS and CDR2 YFSETQ come from the germline V gene. The CDR3 is 16 residues long. Deletions cut 2 bases from V and 5 bases from J, with 18 bases between. This chain uses TRBV5-1 with TRBJ2-3; TRBD2 is a possible D gene (5 bases). The TCR comes from an adult in good health. Sample: peripheral blood, taken on day 0 of AZD1222 vaccination. CDR3 nucleotide sequence: TGCGCCAGCAGCTTAAGTGGACCGTTAGGAGGAGATACGCAGTATTTT. It is translated as CASSLSGPLGGDTQYF.